One T cell receptor (beta chain) is described in this entry. Its specificity is unknown. Primed by a sample-barcoded 5' primer and a J-beta primer mix, a second PCR proceeded for about 6 to 12 cycles. From each sample, at least 3 million paired-end reads containing CDR3 were obtained. TCRdb independently ran MiXCR on the 5' RACE reads; one entry per CDR3 protein. Of 660,000 or so distinct CDR3 sequences listed, roughly 58% are singletons. This specimen comes from a study of blood T cells in healthy people across ages. The CDR3 runs to 10 residues. Germline CDR1 SQVTM, CDR2 ANQGSEA. Study-level findings and limits: With age, beta diversity per million T cells declined roughly linearly, significantly by over 35.

The sequencing input was blood. The chain carries TRBV29-1 and TRBJ2-4; D is unresolved. The better agreement between TRBJ2-7 and the DNA end casts doubt on the J call. The TCR was taken from a man aged 55-75 years in good health. Here the CDR3 reads CSVESAEQYF. CDR3 coding DNA: TGCAGCGTTGAATCCGCCGAGCAGTACTTC.